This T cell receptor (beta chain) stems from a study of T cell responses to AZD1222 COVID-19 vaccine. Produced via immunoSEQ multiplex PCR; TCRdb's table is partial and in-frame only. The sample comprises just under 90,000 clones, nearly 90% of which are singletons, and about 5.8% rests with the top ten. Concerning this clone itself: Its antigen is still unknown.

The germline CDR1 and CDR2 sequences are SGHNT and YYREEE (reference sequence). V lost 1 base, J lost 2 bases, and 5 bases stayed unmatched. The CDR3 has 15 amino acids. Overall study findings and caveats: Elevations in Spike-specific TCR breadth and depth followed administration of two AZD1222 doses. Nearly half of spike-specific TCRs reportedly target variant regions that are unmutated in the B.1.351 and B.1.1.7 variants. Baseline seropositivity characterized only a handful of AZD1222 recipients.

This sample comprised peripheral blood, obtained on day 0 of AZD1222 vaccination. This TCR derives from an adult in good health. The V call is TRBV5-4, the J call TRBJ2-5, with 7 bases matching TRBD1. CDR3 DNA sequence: TGTGCCAGCAGCTTGCCCGGGACAGATCAAGAGACCCAGTACTTC. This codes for CASSLPGTDQETQYF.